Below, 10 T cell receptor beta chains from the same sample are listed, as sequenced in a study of T-cell reconstitution after alpha-beta-depleted transplantation in children (dated by TCRdb to the mid-2010s). Library preparation was by PCR. Instrument used: Illumina HiSeq 2500. TCR library preparation used molecular barcoding, with unique molecular identifiers applied to normalize quantification of the TCRbeta repertoire. TCRdb applied fastp at Q25 and MiXCR to the public reads, then kept only in-frame beta chains. All rows with the same CDR3 protein become a single entry with the most common DNA and genes. The table for this sample lists hundreds of thousands of distinct CDR3 sequences; around 8.4% of them were counted only once. Clones ranked in the top ten supply 35% to 45% of the sample. The sample's treatment or condition label, in plain terms: allogeneic hematopoietic cell transplantation with graft depleted of TCRalphabeta T cells and CD19 B cells.

The source was PBMCs, mostly from graft donor cells, collected 360 days after TCRalphabeta/CD19-depleted stem cell transplant. These TCRs come from a male patient aged 2-9 years who had a stem cell transplant for acute myeloid leukemia, so the T cells may come from the graft donor.

In its sample, this clonotype was seen many times. The chain employs TRBV5-1 and TRBJ1-3; no reliable D call. Trimming shortened V by 2 bases and J by 9 bases, and 9 bases separated the two germline ends. Germline-derived CDR1 and CDR2 are SGHRS and YFSETQ. The CDR3 covers 12 residues. CDR3 loop: CASSFRGGTIYF. DNA for the CDR3: TGCGCCAGCAGCTTCAGAGGAGGCACCATATATTTT.

The V call is TRBV7-3, the J call TRBJ2-2; TRBD2 aligns across 7 bases. This CDR3 has 15 residues. The junction had 10 bases not matched to a gene; V was cut back by 5 bases and J by 7 bases. Per the germline V gene, CDR1 is SGHTA and CDR2 is FQGTGA. CDR3 nucleotides: TGTGCCAGCAGCGCCCGCGGGGGAAGGAACGGGGAGCTGTTTTTT. This translates into CASSARGGRNGELFF.

This clonotype was counted between two and nine times. The chain recombines TRBV15 with TRBJ2-5, with 7 positions matching TRBD2. V lost 6 bases, J lost 4 bases, and 8 bases stayed unmatched. The V gene's germline CDR1 is LNHNV and CDR2 YYDKDF (reference sequence). CDR3 length equals 14 residues. DNA of the CDR3: TGTGCCACCAGTCAGGGCGGGAGCGGAGAGACCCAGTACTTC. Residues: CATSQGGSGETQYF.

A few counts support this clonotype. This chain links TRBV20-1 with TRBJ2-3, with D perhaps matching TRBD1 (6 bases). V lost 0 bases and J lost 5, with 12 bases in between. The CDR3 extends over 14 amino acids. Germline loops: CDR1 DFQATT, CDR2 SNEGSKA (reference sequence). For the CDR3, the DNA is TGCAGTGCTAGAGACAGGGGTGGATTAGATACGCAGTATTTT. It codes for CSARDRGGLDTQYF.

V and J are TRBV11-2 and TRBJ2-1, with 9 positions matching TRBD2. The germline CDR1 and CDR2 sequences are SGHAT and FQNNGV. This CDR3 contains 17 residues. V was clipped by 5 bases and J by 0 bases; unmatched bases: 8. The DNA of the CDR3 is TGTGCCAGCAGCATCCGATCTAGCGGGACCTCCTACAATGAGCAGTTCTTC. Translation: CASSIRSSGTSYNEQFF.

The table lists this clonotype with a few counts. The chain has TRBV5-1 and TRBJ2-1; 8 bases are a match to TRBD1. The ends lost 4 bases at V and 9 bases at J; junction bases unmatched: 9. This CDR3 contains 14 residues. Germline CDR1 is SGHRS and CDR2 is YFSETQ. The DNA for the CDR3 is TGCGCCAGCAGCCCGGACAGGGAGATGTCTGAGCAGTTCTTC. Protein product: CASSPDREMSEQFF.

In its sample, this clonotype was seen a few times. The chain is built from TRBV2 and TRBJ1-5; 7 bases are a match to TRBD1. The junction had 3 bases not matched to a gene; V was cut back by 4 bases and J by 9 bases. Germline V gene data show CDR1 as SNHLY and CDR2 as FYNNEI. There are 12 residues in the CDR3. This CDR3 reads CASSVSGGPQHF. For the CDR3, the DNA is TGTGCCAGCAGTGTTTCAGGGGGGCCCCAGCATTTT.

This clonotype appeared many times. The chain couples TRBV4-1 to TRBJ2-6; 10 bases match TRBD1. Germline V gene data show CDR1 as MGHRA and CDR2 as YSYEKL. V shed 5 bases, J shed 2 bases, and the junction held 12 bases outside the gene matches. The CDR3 has 19 amino acids. Here the CDR3 DNA reads TGCGCCAGCAGCTATATGCCGGGACAGGGGTTCACTGGGGCCAACGTCCTGACTTTC. This gives the protein CASSYMPGQGFTGANVLTF.

Note on this clonotype: Its ends do not fully match the called genes, so a read error is possible. The chain links TRBV12-3 or TRBV12-4 to TRBJ2-3; tentative D call: TRBD2 (6 bases). The CDR3 totals 19 residues. This CDR3 is CACSLGHIGGASSTDTQYF. CDR3 DNA sequence: TGTGCCTGCAGTTTAGGCCATATCGGAGGGGCTTCTAGCACAGATACGCAGTATTTT.

The sample holds a few counts of this clonotype. This chain links TRBV25-1 with TRBJ2-1, with 9 bases matching TRBD1. This CDR3 spans 14 amino acids. Trimming took 6 bases from V and 6 from J; bases not matched to a gene: 6. Germline CDR1 MGHDK, CDR2 SYGVNS. The CDR3 region is CASSRDRDGNEQFF. As DNA, the CDR3 is TGTGCCAGCAGCAGGGACAGGGATGGCAATGAGCAGTTCTTC.